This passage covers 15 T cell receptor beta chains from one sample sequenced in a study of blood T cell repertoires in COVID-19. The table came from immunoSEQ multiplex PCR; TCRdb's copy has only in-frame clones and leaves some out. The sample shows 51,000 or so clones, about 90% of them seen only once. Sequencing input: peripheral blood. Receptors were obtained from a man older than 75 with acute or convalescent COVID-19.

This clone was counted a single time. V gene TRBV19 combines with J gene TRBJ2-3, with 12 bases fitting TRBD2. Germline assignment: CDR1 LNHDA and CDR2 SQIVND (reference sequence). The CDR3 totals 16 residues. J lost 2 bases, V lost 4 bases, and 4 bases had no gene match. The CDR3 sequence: CASSKRLAGDTDTQYF. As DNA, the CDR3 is TGTGCCAGTAGTAAAAGACTAGCGGGGGACACAGATACGCAGTATTTT.

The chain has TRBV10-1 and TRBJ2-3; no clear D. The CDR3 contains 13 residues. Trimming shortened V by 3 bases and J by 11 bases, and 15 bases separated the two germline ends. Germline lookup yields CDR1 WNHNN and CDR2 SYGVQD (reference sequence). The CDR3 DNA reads TGCGCCAGCAGTGAAGATAACACCCCTTGGCAGTATTTT. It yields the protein CASSEDNTPWQYF.

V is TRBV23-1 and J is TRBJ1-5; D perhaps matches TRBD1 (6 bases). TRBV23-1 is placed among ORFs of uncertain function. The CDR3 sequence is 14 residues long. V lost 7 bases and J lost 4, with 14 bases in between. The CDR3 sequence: CASTLTGSNQPQHF. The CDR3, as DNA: TGCGCCAGCACTTTGACAGGATCGAATCAGCCCCAGCATTTT.

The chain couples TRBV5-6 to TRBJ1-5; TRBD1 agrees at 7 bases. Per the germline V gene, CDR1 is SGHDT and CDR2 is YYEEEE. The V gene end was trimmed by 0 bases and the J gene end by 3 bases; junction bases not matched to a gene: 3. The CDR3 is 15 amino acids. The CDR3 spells CASSLGQGINQPQHF. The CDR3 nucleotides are TGTGCCAGCAGCTTGGGACAGGGAATCAATCAGCCCCAGCATTTT.

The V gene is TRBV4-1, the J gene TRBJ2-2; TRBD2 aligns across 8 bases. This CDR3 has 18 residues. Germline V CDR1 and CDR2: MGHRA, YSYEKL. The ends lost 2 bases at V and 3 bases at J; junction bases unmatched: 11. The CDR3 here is CASSQRPPGGPDTGELFF. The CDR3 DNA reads TGCGCCAGCAGCCAAAGACCTCCGGGGGGGCCCGACACCGGGGAGCTGTTTTTT.

CDR3 coding DNA: TGTGCCAGCAGCCCCAGGACAGGGATCTATGGCTACACCTTC. Its translation: CASSPRTGIYGYTF. This chain uses TRBV21-1 with TRBJ1-2; TRBD1 reflects the table's D call only, with no check against the DNA. TRBV21-1 corresponds to a pseudogene. This CDR3 is built from 14 residues.

The CDR3 DNA sequence: TGTGCCAGCAGCTTCGGACCGACTAAGAACGAGCAGTACTTC. Residues: CASSFGPTKNEQYF. The chain carries TRBV7-6 and TRBJ2-7; possibly TRBD2 for D (5 bases). This CDR3 region has 14 residues. V dropped 3 bases and J dropped 5 bases, with 14 bases sitting between them. From germline, CDR1 is SGHVS and CDR2 FNYEAQ.

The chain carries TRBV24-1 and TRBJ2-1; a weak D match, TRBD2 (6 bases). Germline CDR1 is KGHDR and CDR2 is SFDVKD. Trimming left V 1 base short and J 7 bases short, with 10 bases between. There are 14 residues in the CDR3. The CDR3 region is CATSDFRRGNEQFF. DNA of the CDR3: TGTGCCACCAGTGATTTCCGGAGGGGTAATGAGCAGTTCTTC.

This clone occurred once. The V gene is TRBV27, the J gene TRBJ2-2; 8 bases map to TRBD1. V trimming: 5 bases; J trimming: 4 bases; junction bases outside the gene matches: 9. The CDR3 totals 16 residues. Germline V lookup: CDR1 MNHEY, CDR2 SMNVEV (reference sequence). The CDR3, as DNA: TGTGCCAGCAGTATAATACGGACAGGGTCCACCGGGGAGCTGTTTTTT. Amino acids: CASSIIRTGSTGELFF.

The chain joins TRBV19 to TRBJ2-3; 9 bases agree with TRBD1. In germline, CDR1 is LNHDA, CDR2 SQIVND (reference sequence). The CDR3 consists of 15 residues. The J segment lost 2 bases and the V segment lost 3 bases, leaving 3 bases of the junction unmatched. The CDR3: CASSMGQGSTDTQYF. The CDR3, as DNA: TGTGCCAGTAGTATGGGACAGGGATCCACAGATACGCAGTATTTT.

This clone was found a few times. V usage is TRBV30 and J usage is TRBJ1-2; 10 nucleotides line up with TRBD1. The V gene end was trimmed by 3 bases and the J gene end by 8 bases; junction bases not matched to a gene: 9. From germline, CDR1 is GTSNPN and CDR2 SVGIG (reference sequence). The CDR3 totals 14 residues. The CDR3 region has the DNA TGTGCCTGGAGACACCCGGGACAGGGGACCGGCTACACCTTC. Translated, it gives CAWRHPGQGTGYTF. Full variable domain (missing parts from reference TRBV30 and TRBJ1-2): SQTIHQWPATLVQPVGSPLSLECTVEGTSNPNLYWYRQAAGRGLQLLFYSVGIGQISSEVPQNLSASRPQDRQFILSSKKLLLSDSGFYLCAWRHPGQGTGYTFGSGTRLTVV.

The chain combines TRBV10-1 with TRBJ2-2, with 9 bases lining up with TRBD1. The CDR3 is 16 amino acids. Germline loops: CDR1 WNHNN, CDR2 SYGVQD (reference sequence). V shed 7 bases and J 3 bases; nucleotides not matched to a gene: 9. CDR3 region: CASTPHRGLDTGELFF. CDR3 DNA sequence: TGCGCCAGCACCCCACACAGGGGGCTGGACACCGGGGAGCTGTTTTTT.

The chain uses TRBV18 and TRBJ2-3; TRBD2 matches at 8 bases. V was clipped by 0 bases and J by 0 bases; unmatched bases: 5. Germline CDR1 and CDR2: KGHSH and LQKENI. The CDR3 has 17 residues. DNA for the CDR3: TGTGCCAGCTCACCACCGGGGACTAGAGGTAGCACAGATACGCAGTATTTT. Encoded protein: CASSPPGTRGSTDTQYF.

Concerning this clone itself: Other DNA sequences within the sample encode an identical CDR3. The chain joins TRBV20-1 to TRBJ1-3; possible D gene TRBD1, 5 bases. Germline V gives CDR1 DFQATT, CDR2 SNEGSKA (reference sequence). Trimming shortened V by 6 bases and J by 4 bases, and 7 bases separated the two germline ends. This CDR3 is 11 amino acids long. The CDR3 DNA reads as TGCAGTGCGGGGGGAGGAAACACCATATATTTT. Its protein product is CSAGGGNTIYF.

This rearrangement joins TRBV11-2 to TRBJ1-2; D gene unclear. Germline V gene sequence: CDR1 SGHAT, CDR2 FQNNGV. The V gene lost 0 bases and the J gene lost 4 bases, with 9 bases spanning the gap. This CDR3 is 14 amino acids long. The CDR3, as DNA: TGTGCCAGCAGCTTAGAGGCCGATATCTATGGCTACACCTTC. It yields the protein CASSLEADIYGYTF.